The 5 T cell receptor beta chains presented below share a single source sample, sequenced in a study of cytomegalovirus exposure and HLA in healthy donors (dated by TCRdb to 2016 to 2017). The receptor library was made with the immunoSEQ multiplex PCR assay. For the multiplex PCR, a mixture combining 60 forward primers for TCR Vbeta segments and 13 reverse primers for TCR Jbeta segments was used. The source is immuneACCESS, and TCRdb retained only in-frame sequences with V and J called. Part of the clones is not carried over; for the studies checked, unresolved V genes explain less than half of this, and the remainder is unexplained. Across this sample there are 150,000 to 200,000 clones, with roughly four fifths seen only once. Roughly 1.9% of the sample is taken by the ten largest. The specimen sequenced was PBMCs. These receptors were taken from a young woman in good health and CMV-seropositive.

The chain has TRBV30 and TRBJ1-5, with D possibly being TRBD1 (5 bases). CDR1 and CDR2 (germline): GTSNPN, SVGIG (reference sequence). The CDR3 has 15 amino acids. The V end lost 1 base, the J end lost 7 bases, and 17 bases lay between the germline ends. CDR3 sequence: CAWSEARVVSQPQHF. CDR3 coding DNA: TGTGCCTGGAGTGAGGCCAGGGTGGTGAGCCAGCCCCAGCATTTT.

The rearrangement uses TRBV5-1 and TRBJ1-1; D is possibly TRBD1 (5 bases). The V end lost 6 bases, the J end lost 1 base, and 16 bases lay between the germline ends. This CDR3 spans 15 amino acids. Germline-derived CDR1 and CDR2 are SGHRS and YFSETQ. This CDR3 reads CASTWGPGGNTEAFF. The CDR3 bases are TGCGCCAGCACCTGGGGACCGGGAGGGAACACTGAAGCTTTCTTT.

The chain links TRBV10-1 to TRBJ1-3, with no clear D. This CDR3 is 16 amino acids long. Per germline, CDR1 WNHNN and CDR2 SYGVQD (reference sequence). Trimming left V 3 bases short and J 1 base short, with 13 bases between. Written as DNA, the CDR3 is TGCGCCAGCAGTGACCTTGCGGGTCCATCTGGAAACACCATATATTTT. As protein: CASSDLAGPSGNTIYF.

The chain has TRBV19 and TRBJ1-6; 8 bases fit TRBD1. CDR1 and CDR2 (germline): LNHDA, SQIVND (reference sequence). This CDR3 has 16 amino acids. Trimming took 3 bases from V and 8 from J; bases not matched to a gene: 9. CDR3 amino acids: CASSIFRTGQDSPLHF. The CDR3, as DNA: TGTGCCAGTAGTATTTTTCGGACAGGGCAAGATTCACCCCTCCACTTT.

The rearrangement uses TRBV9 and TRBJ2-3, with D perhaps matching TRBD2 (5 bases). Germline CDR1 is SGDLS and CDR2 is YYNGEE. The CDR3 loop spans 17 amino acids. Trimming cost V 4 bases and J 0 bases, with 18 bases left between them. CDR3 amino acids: CASSPQPGSGSTDTQYF. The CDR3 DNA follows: TGTGCCAGCAGCCCCCAGCCGGGGTCTGGAAGCACAGATACGCAGTATTTT.